These 9 T cell receptor beta chains share one sample of origin, sequenced in a study of lymphopenia after photon versus proton radiotherapy. The protocol was immunoSEQ multiplex PCR, while the TCRdb copy is restricted to in-frame clones and leaves out a portion. The data contain approximately 150,000 clones, about nine tenths of them singletons. This material consisted of peripheral blood, taken from a patient treated with photon-based radiotherapy. Every receptor here comes from a man in his fifties or sixties with gastric cancer.

The rearrangement links TRBV7-9 to TRBJ1-4, with D possibly being TRBD1 (6 bases). CDR1 is SEHNR, CDR2 FQNEAQ, per germline (reference sequence). The germline V and J ends were trimmed by 1 base and 8 bases, with 14 bases remaining between them. CDR3 length: 15 amino acids. The CDR3 loop is CASSLGWGAREKLFF. CDR3 DNA sequence: TGTGCCAGCAGCTTAGGTTGGGGGGCAAGGGAAAAACTGTTTTTT.

The gene calls are TRBV6-6 and TRBJ1-2, with 7 nucleotides matching TRBD1. Germline CDR1 reads MNHNY; CDR2 reads SVGAGI (reference sequence). CDR3 size: 14 residues. After removal of 6 bases from V and 8 bases from J, the junction contained 12 bases not matched to a gene. In DNA form, the CDR3 reads TGTGCCAGCAGGACTGGGCAGGGGGGTAAAGGCTACACCTTC. It codes for CASRTGQGGKGYTF.

This clone came up a few times. This sequence joins TRBV7-9 and TRBJ1-2, with 11 bases fitting TRBD1. Looked up from germline, CDR1 is SEHNR and CDR2 is FQNEAQ (reference sequence). This CDR3 is built from 14 residues. V lost 5 bases, J lost 8 bases, and 7 bases stayed unmatched. The CDR3 DNA is TGTGCCAGCAGCCGATGGACAGGGGGCGAGGGCTACACCTTC. It encodes CASSRWTGGEGYTF.

This chain connects TRBV9 to TRBJ2-3; D unclear. The CDR3 consists of 13 residues. The V end lost 1 base, the J end lost 5 bases, and 8 bases lay between the germline ends. Germline loops: CDR1 SGDLS, CDR2 YYNGEE. DNA for the CDR3: TGTGCCAGCAGCGTACCGGAAGAAGATACGCAGTATTTT. The encoded protein is CASSVPEEDTQYF.

The chain recombines TRBV28 with TRBJ1-1; TRBD1 is a possible D gene (6 bases). Trimming took 6 bases from V and 1 from J, leaving 15 bases between them. The CDR3 contains 15 residues. Germline CDR1 is MDHEN and CDR2 is SYDVKM. The CDR3 region is CASRPPTGQNTEAFF. The CDR3 coding sequence is TGTGCCAGCAGGCCCCCGACAGGCCAGAACACTGAAGCTTTCTTT.

CDR3: CASRPTSASTGELFF. CDR3 in DNA: TGTGCCAGCAGACCCACTAGTGCGAGCACCGGGGAGCTGTTTTTT. The chain links TRBV6-6 to TRBJ2-2; D possibly corresponds to TRBD2 (5 bases). Germline values: CDR1 MNHNY, CDR2 SVGAGI (reference sequence). CDR3 length: 15 residues. V shed 6 bases and J shed 4 bases, with 15 bases lying between them.

This chain links TRBV20-1 with TRBJ2-7; a weak D match, TRBD2 (6 bases). In germline, CDR1 is DFQATT, CDR2 SNEGSKA (reference sequence). V lost 5 bases and J lost 13, with 18 bases in between. This CDR3 has 11 amino acids. The CDR3 here is CSAPQIGTSYF. The CDR3 nucleotides are TGCAGTGCTCCTCAAATTGGGACTTCTTACTTC.

This chain uses TRBV2 with TRBJ1-4; 7 bases line up with TRBD1. The CDR3 is made up of 14 amino acids. Unmatched junction bases numbered 9, after V lost 8 bases and J lost 6 bases. CDR1 is SNHLY, CDR2 FYNNEI, per germline. The CDR3 coding sequence is TGTGCCAGCCGCACGTCAGGGGGTGATGAAAAACTGTTTTTT. It yields the protein CASRTSGGDEKLFF.

The chain uses TRBV18 and TRBJ1-5, with 9 positions matching TRBD1. Trimming took 6 bases from V and 5 from J; bases not matched to a gene: 5. From germline, CDR1 is KGHSH and CDR2 LQKENI. This CDR3 region has 14 residues. The CDR3 here is CASSGQGKDQPQHF. Written as DNA, the CDR3 is TGTGCCAGCTCGGGACAGGGAAAAGATCAGCCCCAGCATTTT.